A selection of T cell receptor beta chains follows, all from one sample in a study of PD-1 and CTLA-4 blockade in melanoma. Clones were read by immunoSEQ multiplex PCR, and TCRdb kept only the in-frame ones, dropping some. In the table there are nearly 30,000 clones, 85% to 90% of which are singletons. Sequenced here: CD8+ T cells from peripheral blood, sampled before anti-PD-1 treatment. The origin of the receptors is a human donor with melanoma. Each CDR3 is given with its conserved first and last residue. A D gene is named only where the DNA matches it firmly. The size entry is marked missing in some rows and otherwise reads once, few, many or a size class.

CDR3nt	CDR3aa	v_gene	abundance	d_gene	j_gene
TGTGCCAGCAGCTTGGAGCAGGGGGCGGTTGGAGCTTTCTTT	CASSLEQGAVGAFF	TRBV5-6	.	TRBD1	TRBJ1-1
TGCGCCAGCTCCTGGCGGACAGGAACCTACGAGCAGTACTTC	CASSWRTGTYEQYF	TRBV5-1	.	TRBD1	TRBJ2-7
TGTGCCACCAGACAGGGCGGCAATCAGCCCCAGCATTTT	CATRQGGNQPQHF	TRBV15	.	.	TRBJ1-5
TGCGCCAGCAGCTACTCAGGGGGCGCGAACACCGGGGAGCTGTTTTTT	CASSYSGGANTGELFF	TRBV5-1	once	TRBD1	TRBJ2-2
TGTGCCACCAGTGATTCTTCGGACGTGGGCTACAATGAGCAGTTCTTC	CATSDSSDVGYNEQFF	TRBV24-1	.	.	TRBJ2-1
TGTGCCAGCAGCCAAGGGCCCGGCGACCTCTACGAGCAGTACTTC	CASSQGPGDLYEQYF	TRBV14	.	.	TRBJ2-7
TGTGCCAGCAGTGAGGGGACTGCTGACTATGGCTACACCTTC	CASSEGTADYGYTF	TRBV6-1	few	.	TRBJ1-2
TGTGCCACTACGGGACTAATCACAGATACGCAGTATTTT	CATTGLITDTQYF	TRBV2	.	TRBD2	TRBJ2-3
TGTGCCAGCAGTCTACAGAACACTGAAGCTTTCTTT	CASSLQNTEAFF	TRBV7-9	.	.	TRBJ1-1
TGTGCCAGCAGCTTAGCGGGTGTCAAAAACATTCAGTACTTC	CASSLAGVKNIQYF	TRBV13	.	.	TRBJ2-4
TGTGCCAGCAGTTTATCGTACCCAGGGTTCGAGCAGTACTTC	CASSLSYPGFEQYF	TRBV27	once	.	TRBJ2-7
TGTGCCAGTAGTATTTTGGCAGGGGAGGCCTACGAGCAGTACTTC	CASSILAGEAYEQYF	TRBV19	.	.	TRBJ2-7
TGTGCCACCAGCACCTCTACCCGGGACCCCTATGGCTACACCTTC	CATSTSTRDPYGYTF	TRBV15	few	.	TRBJ1-2
TGTGCCAGCAGCTTAGCCGGGCCTTCCTCCTACAATGAGCAGTTCTTC	CASSLAGPSSYNEQFF	TRBV11-3	.	.	TRBJ2-1
TGTGCCAGCAGTACCTACTCGAACACTGAAGCTTTCTTT	CASSTYSNTEAFF	TRBV27	.	.	TRBJ1-1
TGTGCCACCAGTGAATTTACTAGCGGGGGACAAGAGACCCAGTACTTC	CATSEFTSGGQETQYF	TRBV24-1	once	TRBD2	TRBJ2-5